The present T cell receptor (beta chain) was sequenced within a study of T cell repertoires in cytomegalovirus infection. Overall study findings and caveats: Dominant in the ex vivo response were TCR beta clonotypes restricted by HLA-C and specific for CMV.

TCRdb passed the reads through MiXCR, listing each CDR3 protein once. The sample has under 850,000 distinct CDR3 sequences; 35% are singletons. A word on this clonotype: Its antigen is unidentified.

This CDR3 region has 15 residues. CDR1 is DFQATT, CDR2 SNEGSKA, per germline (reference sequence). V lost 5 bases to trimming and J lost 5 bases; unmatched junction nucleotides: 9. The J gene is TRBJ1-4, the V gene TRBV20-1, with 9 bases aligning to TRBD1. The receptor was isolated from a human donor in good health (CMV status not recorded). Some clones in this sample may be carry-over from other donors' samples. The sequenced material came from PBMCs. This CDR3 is CSALWDRAENEKLFF. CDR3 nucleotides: TGCAGTGCTCTCTGGGACAGGGCAGAGAATGAAAAACTGTTTTTT.